The rows below give T cell receptor beta chains drawn from one sample of a study of T cells after posttransplantation cyclophosphamide. TCRdb's copy holds only in-frame clones and misses some; the assay was immunoSEQ multiplex PCR. The data contain some 21,000 clones, 80% to 90% of them singletons. The source material was PBMCs, sampled roughly 390 days after allogeneic stem cell transplant with calcineurin inhibitor and methotrexate. Receptor source: a female patient aged 30-39 years who received an allogeneic stem cell transplant from an unrelated donor, was CMV-positive, and had acute and chronic GVHD. The graft donor may have given rise to some T cells. The CDR3 runs from the conserved cysteine through the conserved F or W. D genes are given only for firm matches. Expanded clones are given a class, and other clones once, few, many or no size at all.

clone size,V gene,D gene,J gene,CDR3 protein,CDR3 DNA
.,TRBV6-6,.,TRBJ1-3,CASSSPGEGNTIYF,TGTGCCAGCAGTTCCCCAGGGGAAGGAAACACCATATATTTT
.,TRBV6-5,TRBD1,TRBJ1-5,CASTRDRDSNQPQHF,TGTGCCAGCACCCGGGACAGGGATAGCAATCAGCCCCAGCATTTT
.,TRBV7-3,.,TRBJ2-1,CASSTTGYNEQFF,TGTGCCAGCAGCACCACAGGTTACAATGAGCAGTTCTTC
.,TRBV6-1,.,TRBJ1-1,CASSERGGWTEAFF,TGTGCCAGCAGTGAACGGGGGGGATGGACTGAAGCTTTCTTT
.,TRBV6-1,.,TRBJ1-2,CASSDEGLGGYTF,TGTGCCAGCAGTGATGAGGGTTTGGGTGGCTACACCTTC
.,TRBV27,TRBD1,TRBJ2-2,CASYTGAGELFF,TGTGCCAGCTACACAGGGGCCGGGGAGCTGTTTTTT
.,TRBV6-5,.,TRBJ2-7,CASSLRTAAYEQYF,TGTGCCAGCAGTCTCCGGACAGCCGCCTACGAGCAGTACTTC
.,TRBV15,.,TRBJ1-1,CATSRMGGVNTEAFF,TGTGCCACCAGCAGGATGGGGGGGGTGAACACTGAAGCTTTCTTT
.,TRBV18,TRBD1,TRBJ1-4,CASSRDRTNEKLFF,TGTGCCAGCTCCCGGGACAGAACTAATGAAAAACTGTTTTTT
.,TRBV28,.,TRBJ1-1,CASTKPGHPKGTEAFF,TGTGCCAGCACGAAGCCGGGACATCCGAAGGGGACTGAAGCTTTCTTT
.,TRBV10-3,.,TRBJ2-1,CAIRADAPGSYNEQFF,TGTGCCATCAGAGCGGACGCCCCGGGCTCCTACAATGAGCAGTTCTTC
few,TRBV11-2,TRBD1,TRBJ1-3,CASRDDRGTGNTIYF,TGTGCCAGCAGAGACGACAGGGGGACCGGAAACACCATATATTTT
.,TRBV9,.,TRBJ1-1,CASSVRVGTEAFF,TGTGCCAGCAGCGTCCGGGTGGGCACTGAAGCTTTCTTT
.,TRBV5-1,TRBD2,TRBJ2-3,CASSFSGVSTDTQYF,TGCGCCAGCAGCTTTAGCGGGGTTAGCACAGATACGCAGTATTTT
.,TRBV4-3,TRBD1,TRBJ1-2,CASSHPQGRGYTF,TGCGCCAGCAGCCACCCACAGGGGCGGGGCTACACCTTC
.,TRBV7-3,TRBD2,TRBJ2-1,CASSPQPTSGPYNEQFF,TGTGCCAGCAGCCCTCAGCCGACTAGCGGTCCGTACAATGAGCAGTTCTTC
.,TRBV11-2,.,TRBJ1-5,CASSLVAGYNQPQHF,TGTGCCAGCAGCTTAGTCGCAGGGTACAATCAGCCCCAGCATTTT
.,TRBV18,.,TRBJ1-4,CASSQGNEKLFF,TGTGCCAGCTCACAGGGGAATGAAAAACTGTTTTTT
.,TRBV7-2,.,TRBJ2-1,CASKGEGYNEQFF,TGTGCCAGCAAGGGGGAGGGCTACAATGAGCAGTTCTTC
once,TRBV7-2,TRBD1,TRBJ2-5,CASSFQGAGSETQYF,TGTGCCAGCAGCTTTCAGGGGGCTGGTTCGGAGACCCAGTACTTC
.,TRBV4-1,.,TRBJ1-2,CASSQAGNRYGYTF,TGCGCCAGCAGCCAAGCCGGGAATAGATATGGCTACACCTTC
.,TRBV2,.,TRBJ1-5,CASNPTGVNQPQHF,TGTGCCAGCAATCCGACAGGAGTTAATCAGCCCCAGCATTTT
once,TRBV11-3,TRBD2,TRBJ2-1,CASSLGGRGYNEQFF,TGTGCCAGCAGCCTAGGAGGGAGGGGTTACAATGAGCAGTTCTTC
.,TRBV7-2,TRBD2,TRBJ2-7,CASRPFRLAGENYEQYF,TGTGCCAGCAGACCCTTTCGGCTAGCGGGGGAAAACTACGAGCAGTACTTC
.,TRBV11-2,TRBD1,TRBJ1-3,CASLDRRVSGNTIYF,TGTGCCAGTCTGGACAGGAGGGTGTCAGGAAACACCATATATTTT
.,TRBV10-3,TRBD2,TRBJ2-3,CATTGLATDTQYF,TGTGCCACAACGGGACTAGCAACAGATACGCAGTATTTT
.,TRBV7-9,.,TRBJ1-2,CASSPLVGRERGYTF,TGTGCCAGCAGCCCCTTAGTGGGCAGGGAACGCGGCTACACCTTC
.,TRBV11-3,TRBD1,TRBJ2-5,CASSWDRGRRETQYF,TGTGCCAGCAGTTGGGACAGGGGGCGCAGAGAGACCCAGTACTTC
.,TRBV25-1,.,TRBJ1-6,CASSNAGGGRSPLHF,TGTGCCAGCAGCAACGCGGGGGGAGGGAGGTCACCCCTCCACTTT
.,TRBV7-9,TRBD2,TRBJ2-2,CASSLQAGGGELFF,TGTGCCAGCAGCTTACAAGCGGGAGGAGGGGAGCTGTTTTTT
.,TRBV27,.,TRBJ1-1,CASSLSGDSSLNTEAFF,TGTGCCAGCAGTTTATCCGGAGACAGCTCCTTGAACACTGAAGCTTTCTTT
.,TRBV27,.,TRBJ2-3,CASSSVAWTQYF,TGTGCCAGCAGTTCTGTGGCATGGACGCAGTATTTT
.,TRBV6-5,TRBD1,TRBJ1-1,CASRRTGSEAFF,TGTGCCAGCCGTCGGACAGGGAGTGAAGCTTTCTTT
.,TRBV7-2,TRBD1,TRBJ2-4,CASSPGQDKNIQYF,TGTGCCAGCAGCCCCGGACAGGACAAAAACATTCAGTACTTC
.,TRBV19,.,TRBJ2-3,CASSIGLATDTQYF,TGTGCCAGTAGTATCGGGCTAGCGACAGATACGCAGTATTTT